Below, 19 T cell receptor beta chains from the same sample are listed, as sequenced in a study of T cells expressing NK-cell markers. TCRdb re-called the 5' RACE reads and shows each CDR3 protein once, DNA omitted. The table lists approximately 550,000 distinct CDR3 sequences. Sequencing was carried out using blood T cells: a sorted CD56 or NKG2C T cell subset, CD4+ or CD8+ T cells, or bulk PBMC T cells (not recorded which). These receptors were collected from a man younger than 30 in good health.

The J gene is TRBJ2-5, the V gene TRBV11-3; checking the TCRdb D call of TRBD1 is not possible without DNA. The V gene's germline CDR1 is SGHNT and CDR2 YENEEA. The CDR3 is made up of 15 amino acids. The CDR3 sequence: CASSLGAGLRETQYF. The complete variable domain, with remaining parts taken from reference TRBV11-3 and TRBJ2-5, reads EAGVVQSPRYKIIEKKQPVAFWCNPISGHNTLYWYLQNLGQGPELLIRYENEEAVDDSQLPKDRFSAERLKGVDSTLKIQPAELGDSAVYLCASSLGAGLRETQYFGPGTRLLVL.

The chain couples TRBV12-3 or TRBV12-4 to TRBJ2-1; TCRdb picks TRBD2, but there is no DNA to check that call. CDR3 size: 16 residues. The CDR3 protein is CASSPMVSGRSDEQFF.

J is TRBJ2-5 and V is TRBV7-6; there is no DNA to check the TCRdb D call of TRBD1. Germline V lookup: CDR1 SGHVS, CDR2 FNYEAQ. This CDR3 region has 16 residues. The CDR3 spells CASSSGQGGYQETQYF.

J is TRBJ1-6 and V is TRBV6-1. The CDR3 spans 16 residues. The germline CDR1 and CDR2 sequences are MNHNS and SASEGT. The CDR3 sequence: CASRIGLRAANSPLHF.

The V and J genes are TRBV11-1 and TRBJ2-1; TCRdb's D gene call, TRBD2, goes unchecked for lack of DNA. Germline CDR1 and CDR2: SGHAT and FQDESV (reference sequence). The CDR3 extends over 20 amino acids. The CDR3 is CASSSTSKLIAGGPQDEQFF.

This sequence joins TRBV12-3 or TRBV12-4 and TRBJ1-2; checking the TCRdb D call of TRBD1 is not possible without DNA. The CDR3 is made up of 14 amino acids. CDR3 in amino acids: CASGAGTAVAGYTF.

The J gene is TRBJ2-1, the V gene TRBV20-1; TCRdb's D call, TRBD2, is unchecked because there is no DNA. CDR1 DFQATT and CDR2 SNEGSKA come from the germline V gene (reference sequence). The CDR3 is 15 residues long. CDR3 loop: CSARDGGLAPEEQFF.

CDR3 protein: CSGRTAGLAGVTEQFF. The gene calls are TRBV29-1 and TRBJ2-1; TCRdb reports TRBD2, a call that lacks DNA to check it against. CDR1 and CDR2 (germline): SQVTM, ANQGSEA. The CDR3 totals 16 residues.

The V and J genes are TRBV6-2 or TRBV6-3 and TRBJ2-5; the D call from TCRdb, TRBD2, cannot be confirmed without DNA. The CDR3 is 15 residues long. CDR1 is MNHEY, CDR2 SVGEGT, per germline. The CDR3 is CASSYGGGTLETQYF.

The J gene is TRBJ2-5, the V gene TRBV9. The CDR3 is 16 amino acids. The germline CDR1 and CDR2 sequences are SGDLS and YYNGEE. This chain's CDR3 is CASSVDYGARQETQYF. Drawing the rest from reference TRBV9 and TRBJ2-5, the complete variable domain is DSGVTQTPKHLITATGQRVTLRCSPRSGDLSVYWYQQSLDQGLQFLIQYYNGEERAKGNILERFSAQQFPDLHSELNLSSLELGDSALYFCASSVDYGARQETQYFGPGTRLLVL.

This chain joins TRBV5-1 and TRBJ2-3; TCRdb reports TRBD2, a call that lacks DNA to check it against. This CDR3 is built from 21 residues. Germline-derived CDR1 and CDR2 are SGHRS and YFSETQ. CDR3 region: CASSHPRRDFPMASSTDTQYF.

The chain combines TRBV19 with TRBJ2-3; the D call from TCRdb, TRBD2, cannot be confirmed without DNA. The CDR3 length is 16 residues. Germline V gives CDR1 LNHDA, CDR2 SQIVND (reference sequence). The CDR3 loop reads CASSKGGLAGTDTQYF. Full variable domain (remainder filled in from reference TRBV19 and TRBJ2-3): DGGITQSPKYLFRKEGQNVTLSCEQNLNHDAMYWYRQDPGQGLRLIYYSQIVNDFQKGDIAEGYSVSREKKESFPLTVTSAQKNPTAFYLCASSKGGLAGTDTQYFGPGTRLTVL.

The chain is built from TRBV7-9 and TRBJ1-1; checking the TCRdb D call of TRBD1 is not possible without DNA. The CDR3 has 16 amino acids. Germline loops: CDR1 SEHNR, CDR2 FQNEAQ (reference sequence). CDR3 sequence: CASSPDRGKGKPEAFF.

This chain uses TRBV10-3 with TRBJ1-5; lacking DNA, the TRBD1 call made by TCRdb goes unchecked. This CDR3 is 17 amino acids long. The germline gives CDR1 ENHRY, CDR2 SYGVKD. CDR3 in amino acids: CAISEILGTGGNQPQHF.

The chain joins TRBV5-5 to TRBJ2-3; checking the TCRdb D call of TRBD2 is not possible without DNA. Germline V gene sequence: CDR1 SGHKS, CDR2 YYEKEE (reference sequence). The CDR3 runs 15 residues. The CDR3 spells CASSRGDGGADTQYF.

The chain links TRBV12-3 or TRBV12-4 to TRBJ2-7; TCRdb selects TRBD1, and the lack of DNA leaves this call unchecked. CDR3 size: 12 residues. The CDR3 spells CASSDWDRGKYF.

The gene calls are TRBV20-1 and TRBJ2-5; TCRdb returns TRBD2, unconfirmable since there is no DNA. The CDR3 has 15 amino acids. Per the germline V gene, CDR1 is DFQATT and CDR2 is SNEGSKA (reference sequence). The chain's CDR3 is CSAESGRNADGTQYF.

CDR3 protein: CASSSIAPGTGSYNEQFF. The J gene is TRBJ2-1, the V gene TRBV5-1; the TCRdb D gene call, TRBD1, has no DNA to confirm it. The germline V gene has CDR1 SGHRS and CDR2 YFSETQ. The CDR3 is 18 amino acids.

This chain joins TRBV18 and TRBJ2-5; the D call from TCRdb, TRBD1, cannot be confirmed without DNA. The CDR3 has 15 amino acids. CDR1 and CDR2 (germline): KGHSH, LQKENI. CDR3 loop: CASSPRTGGSETQYF.